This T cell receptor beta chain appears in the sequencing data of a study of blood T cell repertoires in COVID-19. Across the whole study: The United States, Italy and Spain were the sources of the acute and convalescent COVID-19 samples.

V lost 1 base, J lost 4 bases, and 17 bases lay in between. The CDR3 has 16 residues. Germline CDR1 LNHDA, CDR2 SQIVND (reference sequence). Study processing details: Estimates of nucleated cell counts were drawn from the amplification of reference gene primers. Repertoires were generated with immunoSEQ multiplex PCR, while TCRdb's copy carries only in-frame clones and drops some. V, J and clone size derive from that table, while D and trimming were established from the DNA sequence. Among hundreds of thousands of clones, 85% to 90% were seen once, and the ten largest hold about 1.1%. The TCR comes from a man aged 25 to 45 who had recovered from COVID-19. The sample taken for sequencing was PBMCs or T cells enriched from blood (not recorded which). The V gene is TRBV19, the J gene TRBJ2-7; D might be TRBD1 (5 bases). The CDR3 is CASSIGGPRFRYEQYF. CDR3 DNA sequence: TGTGCCAGTAGTATAGGGGGCCCACGGTTCAGGTACGAGCAGTACTTC.